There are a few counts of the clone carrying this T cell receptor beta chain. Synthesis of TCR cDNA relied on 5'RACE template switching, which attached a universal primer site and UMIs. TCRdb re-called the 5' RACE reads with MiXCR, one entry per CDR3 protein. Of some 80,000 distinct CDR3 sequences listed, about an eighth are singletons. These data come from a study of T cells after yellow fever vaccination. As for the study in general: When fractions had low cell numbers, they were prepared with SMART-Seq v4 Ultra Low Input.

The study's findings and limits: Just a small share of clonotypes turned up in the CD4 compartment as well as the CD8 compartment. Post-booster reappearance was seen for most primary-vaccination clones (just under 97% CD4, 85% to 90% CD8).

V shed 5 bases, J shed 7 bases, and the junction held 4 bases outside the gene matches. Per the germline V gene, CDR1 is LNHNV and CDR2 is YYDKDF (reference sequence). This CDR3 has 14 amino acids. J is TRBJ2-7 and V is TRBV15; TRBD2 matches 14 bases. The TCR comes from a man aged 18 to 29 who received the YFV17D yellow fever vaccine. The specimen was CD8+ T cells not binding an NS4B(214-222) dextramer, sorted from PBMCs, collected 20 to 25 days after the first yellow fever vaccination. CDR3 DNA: TGTGCCACCAGCCCCGGACTAGCGGGGGGAGAGCAGTACTTC. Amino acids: CATSPGLAGGEQYF.